This T cell receptor (beta chain) was observed in a study of cytomegalovirus exposure and HLA in healthy donors. CDR1 SGHTA and CDR2 FQGNSA come from the germline V gene. Trimming cost V 1 base and J 2 bases, with 16 bases left between them. The CDR3 runs 17 residues. PCR amplification relied on 60 Vbeta primers (plus 13 Jbeta primers). Clones were read by immunoSEQ multiplex PCR, and TCRdb kept only the in-frame ones, dropping some. The sample holds 100,000 to 150,000 clones, over 65% seen once. The sequence derives from a man in his forties in good health and CMV-seropositive. The V gene is TRBV7-2, the J gene TRBJ2-3; D uncertain. The sample comprised PBMCs. This CDR3 reads CASSLVGGRDDTDTQYF. The DNA of the CDR3 is TGTGCCAGCAGCTTAGTCGGCGGTCGCGACGACACAGATACGCAGTATTTT.